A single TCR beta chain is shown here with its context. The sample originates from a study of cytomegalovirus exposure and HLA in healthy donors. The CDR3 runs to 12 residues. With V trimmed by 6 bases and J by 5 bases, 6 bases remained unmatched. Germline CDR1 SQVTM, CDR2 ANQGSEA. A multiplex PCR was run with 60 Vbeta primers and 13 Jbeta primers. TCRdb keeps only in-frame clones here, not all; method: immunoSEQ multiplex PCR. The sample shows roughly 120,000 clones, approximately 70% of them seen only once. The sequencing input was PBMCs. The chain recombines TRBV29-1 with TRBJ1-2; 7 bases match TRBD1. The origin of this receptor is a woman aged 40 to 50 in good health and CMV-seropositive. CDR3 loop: CSVDQTGYGYTF. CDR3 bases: TGCAGCGTAGACCAGACAGGGTATGGCTACACCTTC.